The 7 T cell receptor beta chains in this list originate from one sample, sequenced in a study of blood T cells in healthy people across ages. With a J-beta primer mix and a sample-barcoded 5' primer, a second PCR ran about 6 to 11 cycles. From the 5' RACE reads, TCRdb called clonotypes with MiXCR, one entry per CDR3 protein. The sample gives about 1.4 million distinct CDR3 sequences, approximately 60% of which show up once; 6.7% is in the top ten. The sample taken for sequencing was blood. The receptors were gathered from a man aged 18 to 29 in good health.

CDR3: CASSEVPFGTVSDTQYF. The CDR3 nucleotides are TGTGCCAGCAGTGAAGTTCCCTTCGGGACAGTATCGGATACGCAGTATTTT. The V call is TRBV6-1, the J call TRBJ2-3, with 7 bases identical to TRBD1. CDR1 MNHNS and CDR2 SASEGT come from the germline V gene. CDR3 length: 17 amino acids. V lost 1 base and J lost 6; bases outside the gene matches: 13.

The gene calls are TRBV7-2 and TRBJ2-7; 14 positions agree with TRBD2. Looked up from germline, CDR1 is SGHTA and CDR2 is FQGNSA. The CDR3 totals 14 residues. V gave up 6 bases and J gave up 6 bases; unmatched junction bases: 4. CDR3 nucleotide sequence: TGTGCCAGCAGGGAGGGACTAGCGGGAGCCGAGCAGTACTTC. It is translated as CASREGLAGAEQYF.

The chain links TRBV7-7 to TRBJ2-4, with 8 bases aligning to TRBD1. Looked up from germline, CDR1 is SSHAT and CDR2 is FNYEAQ (reference sequence). V was pared by 5 bases and J by 3 bases, with 15 bases of the junction left unmatched. There are 18 residues in the CDR3. CDR3 DNA: TGTGCCAGCAGCCCCGGGTTGACAGGGGCGCAGGTCAAAAACATTCAGTACTTC. This translates into CASSPGLTGAQVKNIQYF.

This chain joins TRBV6-2 or TRBV6-3 and TRBJ1-1; possibly TRBD1 for D (5 bases). Germline CDR1 and CDR2: MNHEY and SVGEGT. CDR3 length equals 11 residues. V dropped 11 bases and J dropped 11 bases, with 18 bases sitting between them. DNA of the CDR3: TGTGCCTCAGCGGGTGGGACCGAGGCTTTCTTT. Protein product: CASAGGTEAFF.

Comment on this clonotype: Sequence at one end of the junction differs from germline and may be a read error. J is TRBJ2-6 and V is TRBV4-3; the D is unclear. Germline V gene lookup returns CDR1 LGHNA and CDR2 YSLEER. CDR3 length equals 15 residues. Here the CDR3 DNA reads TGCACCAGCAGCCAAGATTACCCTGGGGCCAACGTCCTGACTTTC. It yields the protein CTSSQDYPGANVLTF.

The V gene is TRBV12-3 or TRBV12-4, the J gene TRBJ2-2; TRBD2 matches 7 bases. CDR3 length: 16 residues. The J segment lost 0 bases and the V segment lost 7 bases, leaving 8 bases of the junction unmatched. The CDR3 nucleotides are TGTGCCAGCAACCCGGGAGGACGGGCGAACACCGGGGAGCTGTTTTTT. This translates into CASNPGGRANTGELFF.

This clonotype was seen just once. This chain uses TRBV4-2 with TRBJ2-3, with TRBD2 matching 9 bases. CDR1 is LGHNA, CDR2 YNFKEQ, per germline. CDR3 length equals 19 residues. Trimming removed 0 bases from V and 2 bases from J; junction bases left unmatched: 12. The CDR3: CASSQDVGGGRAYTDTQYF. CDR3 DNA sequence: TGTGCCAGCAGCCAAGACGTTGGCGGCGGGAGGGCTTACACAGATACGCAGTATTTT.